This T cell receptor (beta chain) was sequenced for a study of CDR3 diversity in severe acne. TCRdb reanalysed the PCR reads using MiXCR and keeps one entry per CDR3 protein. This sample has roughly 100,000 distinct CDR3 sequences; roughly half occur once, and the top ten carry roughly 12%. This clonotype occurred a few times. V was cut by 10 bases and J by 1 base, with 13 bases left in between. CDR1 is MNHEY, CDR2 SVGEGT, per germline. The CDR3 sequence is 13 residues long. The sample taken for sequencing was blood. The sequence derives from a male donor with acne. The chain uses TRBV6-2 or TRBV6-3 and TRBJ1-1; no definite D call. The CDR3 is CATETHQNTEAFF. DNA of the CDR3: TGTGCCACCGAGACCCACCAGAACACTGAAGCTTTCTTT.